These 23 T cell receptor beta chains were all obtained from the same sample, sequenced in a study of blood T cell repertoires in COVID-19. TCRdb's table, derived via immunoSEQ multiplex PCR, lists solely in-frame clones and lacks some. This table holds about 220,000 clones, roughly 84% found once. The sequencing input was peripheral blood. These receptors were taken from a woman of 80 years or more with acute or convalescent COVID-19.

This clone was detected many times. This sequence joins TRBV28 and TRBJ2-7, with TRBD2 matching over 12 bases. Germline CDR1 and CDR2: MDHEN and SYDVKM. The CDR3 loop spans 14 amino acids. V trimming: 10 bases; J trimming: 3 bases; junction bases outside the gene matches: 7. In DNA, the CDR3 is TGTGCCACCCGACTAGCGGGGGTCGGCTACGAGCAGTACTTC. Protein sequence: CATRLAGVGYEQYF.

The CDR3 DNA is TGTGCCAGCAGTGAAAGGGGGCGGGCTGAAGCTTTCTTT. As protein: CASSERGRAEAFF. The genes are TRBV6-1 and TRBJ1-1, with 7 bases fitting TRBD1. V lost 2 bases to trimming and J lost 6 bases; unmatched junction nucleotides: 3. CDR1 is MNHNS and CDR2 is SASEGT in the germline V gene. The CDR3 covers 13 residues.

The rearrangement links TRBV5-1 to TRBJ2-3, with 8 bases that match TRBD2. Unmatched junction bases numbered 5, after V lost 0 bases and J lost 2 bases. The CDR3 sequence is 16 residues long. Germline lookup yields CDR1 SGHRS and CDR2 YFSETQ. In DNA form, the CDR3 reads TGCGCCAGCAGCTTGGGTGTGCGGGGGGACACAGATACGCAGTATTTT. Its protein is CASSLGVRGDTDTQYF. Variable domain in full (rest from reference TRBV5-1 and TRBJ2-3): KAGVTQTPRYLIKTRGQQVTLSCSPISGHRSVSWYQQTPGQGLQFLFEYFSETQRNKGNFPGRFSGRQFSNSRSEMNVSTLELGDSALYLCASSLGVRGDTDTQYFGPGTRLTVL.

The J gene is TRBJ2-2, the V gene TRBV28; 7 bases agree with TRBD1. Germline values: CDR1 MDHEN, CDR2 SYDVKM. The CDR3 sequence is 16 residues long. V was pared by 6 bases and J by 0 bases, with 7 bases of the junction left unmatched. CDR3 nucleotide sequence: TGTGCCAGCAGACCGGGACAGCTTACGAACACCGGGGAGCTGTTTTTT. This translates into CASRPGQLTNTGELFF.

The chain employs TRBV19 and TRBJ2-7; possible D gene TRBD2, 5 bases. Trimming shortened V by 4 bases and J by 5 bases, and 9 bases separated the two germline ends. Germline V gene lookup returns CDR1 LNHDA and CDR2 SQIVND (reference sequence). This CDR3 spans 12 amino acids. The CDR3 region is CASSRYGNEQYF. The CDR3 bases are TGTGCCAGTAGTAGGTACGGGAACGAGCAGTACTTC. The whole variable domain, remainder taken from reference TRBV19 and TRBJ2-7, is DGGITQSPKYLFRKEGQNVTLSCEQNLNHDAMYWYRQDPGQGLRLIYYSQIVNDFQKGDIAEGYSVSREKKESFPLTVTSAQKNPTAFYLCASSRYGNEQYFGPGTRLTVT.

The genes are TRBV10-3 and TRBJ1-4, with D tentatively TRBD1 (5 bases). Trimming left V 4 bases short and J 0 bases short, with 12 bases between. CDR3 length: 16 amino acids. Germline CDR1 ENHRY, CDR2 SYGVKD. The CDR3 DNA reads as TGTGCCATCAGTGTCCTACAGGAGACAACTAATGAAAAACTGTTTTTT. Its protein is CAISVLQETTNEKLFF.

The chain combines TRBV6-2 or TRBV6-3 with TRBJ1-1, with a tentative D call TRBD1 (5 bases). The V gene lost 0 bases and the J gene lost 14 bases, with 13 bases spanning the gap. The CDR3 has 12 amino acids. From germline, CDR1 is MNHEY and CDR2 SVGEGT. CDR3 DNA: TGTGCCAGCAGTTACTCGACCCAGGGTCGATTCTTT. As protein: CASSYSTQGRFF.

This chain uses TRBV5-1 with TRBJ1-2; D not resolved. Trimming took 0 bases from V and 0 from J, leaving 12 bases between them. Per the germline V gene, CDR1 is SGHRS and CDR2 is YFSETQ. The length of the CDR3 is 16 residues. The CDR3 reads CASSLASEPSNYGYTF. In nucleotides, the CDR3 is TGCGCCAGCAGCTTGGCATCAGAACCTTCTAACTATGGCTACACCTTC.

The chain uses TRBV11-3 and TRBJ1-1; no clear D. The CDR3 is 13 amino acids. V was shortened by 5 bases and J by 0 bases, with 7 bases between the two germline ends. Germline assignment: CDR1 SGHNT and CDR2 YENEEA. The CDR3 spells CASSGTMNTEAFF. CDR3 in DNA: TGTGCCAGCAGCGGTACTATGAACACTGAAGCTTTCTTT.

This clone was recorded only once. CDR3 in DNA: TGTGCCAGCAGCGTAGCTCATGAGGCTAATGAAAAACTGTTTTTT. Translating it yields CASSVAHEANEKLFF. The chain couples TRBV9 to TRBJ1-4; D call uncertain. Trimming took off 0 bases at V and 3 bases at J, with 9 bases between the two ends. The germline CDR1 and CDR2 sequences are SGDLS and YYNGEE. The CDR3 has 15 residues.

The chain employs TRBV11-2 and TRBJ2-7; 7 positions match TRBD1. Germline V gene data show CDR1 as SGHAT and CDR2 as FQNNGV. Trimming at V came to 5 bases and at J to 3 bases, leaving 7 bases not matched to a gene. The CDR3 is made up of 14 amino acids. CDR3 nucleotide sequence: TGTGCCAGCAGCGCTGACAGGGTTAGCTACGAGCAGTACTTC. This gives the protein CASSADRVSYEQYF.

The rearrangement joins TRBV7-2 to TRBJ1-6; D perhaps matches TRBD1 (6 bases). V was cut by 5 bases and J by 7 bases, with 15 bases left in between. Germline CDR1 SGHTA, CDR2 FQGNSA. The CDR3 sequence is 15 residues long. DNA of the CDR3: TGTGCCAGCAGCGCCGCCGGGACATCAAATTCACCCCTCCACTTT. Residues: CASSAAGTSNSPLHF.

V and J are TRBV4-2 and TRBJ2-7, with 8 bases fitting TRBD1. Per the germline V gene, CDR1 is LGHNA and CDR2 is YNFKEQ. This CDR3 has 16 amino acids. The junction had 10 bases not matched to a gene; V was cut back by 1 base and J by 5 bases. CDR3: CASSQGDRGLGNEQYF. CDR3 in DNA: TGTGCCAGCAGCCAAGGAGACAGGGGTTTAGGGAACGAGCAGTACTTC.

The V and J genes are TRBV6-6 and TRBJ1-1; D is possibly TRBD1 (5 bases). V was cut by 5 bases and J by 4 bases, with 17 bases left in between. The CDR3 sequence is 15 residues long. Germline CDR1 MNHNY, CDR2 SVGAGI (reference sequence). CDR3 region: CASSALGGSGTEAFF. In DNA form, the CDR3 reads TGTGCCAGCAGTGCCCTGGGGGGGTCGGGCACTGAAGCTTTCTTT.

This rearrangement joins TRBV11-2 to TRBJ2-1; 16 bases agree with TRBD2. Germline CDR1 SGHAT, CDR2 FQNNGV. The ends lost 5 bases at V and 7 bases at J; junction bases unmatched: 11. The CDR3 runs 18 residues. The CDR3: CASSRGLAGGRSGNEQFF. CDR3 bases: TGTGCCAGCAGCCGGGGACTAGCGGGGGGGCGAAGTGGGAATGAGCAGTTCTTC.

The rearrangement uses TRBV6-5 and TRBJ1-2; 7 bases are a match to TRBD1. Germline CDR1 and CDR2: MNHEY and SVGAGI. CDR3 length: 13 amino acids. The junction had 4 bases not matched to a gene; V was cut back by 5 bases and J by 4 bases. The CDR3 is CASSTGTAYGYTF. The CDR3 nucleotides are TGTGCCAGCAGTACGGGGACAGCCTATGGCTACACCTTC.

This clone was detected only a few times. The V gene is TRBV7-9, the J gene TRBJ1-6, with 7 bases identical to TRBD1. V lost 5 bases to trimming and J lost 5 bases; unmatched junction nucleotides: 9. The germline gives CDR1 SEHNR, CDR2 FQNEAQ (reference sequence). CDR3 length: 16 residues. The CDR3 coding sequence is TGTGCCAGCAGCCGCTCCGGGACAGCTAATAATTCACCCCTCCACTTT. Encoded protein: CASSRSGTANNSPLHF.

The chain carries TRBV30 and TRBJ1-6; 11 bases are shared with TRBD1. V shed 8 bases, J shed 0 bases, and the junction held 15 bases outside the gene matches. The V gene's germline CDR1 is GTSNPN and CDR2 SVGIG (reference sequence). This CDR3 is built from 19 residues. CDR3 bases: TGTGCCGTACCCCGGGACAGGGGGAACCTGAGCTCCTATAATTCACCCCTCCACTTT. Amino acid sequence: CAVPRDRGNLSSYNSPLHF. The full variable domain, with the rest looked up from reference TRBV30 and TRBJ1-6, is SQTIHQWPATLVQPVGSPLSLECTVEGTSNPNLYWYRQAAGRGLQLLFYSVGIGQISSEVPQNLSASRPQDRQFILSSKKLLLSDSGFYLCAVPRDRGNLSSYNSPLHFGNGTRLTVT.

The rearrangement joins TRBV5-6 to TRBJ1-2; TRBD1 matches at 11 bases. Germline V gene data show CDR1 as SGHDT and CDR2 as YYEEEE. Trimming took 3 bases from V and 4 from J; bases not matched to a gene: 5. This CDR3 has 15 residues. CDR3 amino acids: CASSSTGTGGYGYTF. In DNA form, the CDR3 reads TGTGCCAGCAGCTCAACCGGGACAGGGGGCTATGGCTACACCTTC.

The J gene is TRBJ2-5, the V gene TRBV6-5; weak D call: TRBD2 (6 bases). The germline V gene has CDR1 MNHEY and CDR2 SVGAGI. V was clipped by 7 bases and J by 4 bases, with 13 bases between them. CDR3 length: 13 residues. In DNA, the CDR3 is TGTGCCAGCACCAGCAGGAGGGGAGAGACCCAGTACTTC. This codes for CASTSRRGETQYF.

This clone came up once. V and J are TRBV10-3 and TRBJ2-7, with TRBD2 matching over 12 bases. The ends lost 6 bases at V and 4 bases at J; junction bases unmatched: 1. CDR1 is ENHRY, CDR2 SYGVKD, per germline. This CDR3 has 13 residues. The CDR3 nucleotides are TGTGCCATCAGGGGACTAGCGGGTTACGAGCAGTACTTC. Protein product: CAIRGLAGYEQYF.

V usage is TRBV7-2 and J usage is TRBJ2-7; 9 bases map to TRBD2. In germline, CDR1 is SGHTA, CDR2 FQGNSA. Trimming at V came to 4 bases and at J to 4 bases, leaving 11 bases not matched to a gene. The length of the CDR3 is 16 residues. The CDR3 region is CASSWGPAGGAYEQYF. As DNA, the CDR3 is TGTGCCAGCAGCTGGGGTCCAGCGGGGGGTGCTTACGAGCAGTACTTC.

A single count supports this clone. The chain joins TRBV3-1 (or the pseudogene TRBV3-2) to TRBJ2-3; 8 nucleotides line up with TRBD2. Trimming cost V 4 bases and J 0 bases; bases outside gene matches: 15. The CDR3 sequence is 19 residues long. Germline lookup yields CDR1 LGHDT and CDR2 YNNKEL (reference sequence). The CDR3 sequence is CASSPRFGVIAGSTDTQYF. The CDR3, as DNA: TGTGCCAGCAGCCCACGATTCGGGGTTATAGCGGGGAGCACAGATACGCAGTATTTT.